The source of this T cell receptor (beta chain) is a study of T cell responses to AZD1222 COVID-19 vaccine. About this clone itself: What it recognizes is unknown.

Notes on the study in general: The donor group comprised mostly white British people and more females; the analysis possibly underestimated clonal diversity. There were repertoire samples only from the period after the peak T cell response. Targets within unmutated variant regions were reportedly found for nearly half of spike-specific TCRs.

TCRdb's copy holds only in-frame clones and misses some; the assay was immunoSEQ multiplex PCR. The sample holds 120,000 or so clones, 70% to 90% seen once. The CDR3 runs to 15 residues. The germline V gene encodes CDR1 SGHDT and CDR2 YYEEEE. V lost 0 bases and J 2 bases, leaving 10 bases between the germline ends. This receptor was taken from an adult in good health. The chain uses TRBV5-6 and TRBJ2-3; D call uncertain. The material sequenced was peripheral blood, taken on day 0 of AZD1222 vaccination. The DNA for the CDR3 is TGTGCCAGCAGCTTGGTGCAGGCTTCCACAGATACGCAGTATTTT. Its protein product is CASSLVQASTDTQYF. The whole variable domain, filled in from reference TRBV5-6 and TRBJ2-3, reads DAGVTQSPTHLIKTRGQQVTLRCSPKSGHDTVSWYQQALGQGPQFIFQYYEEEERQRGNFPDRFSGHQFPNYSSELNVNALLLGDSALYLCASSLVQASTDTQYFGPGTRLTVL.